This T cell receptor beta chain was profiled in a study of blood T cell repertoires in COVID-19. Looking at the study overall: Acute and convalescent COVID-19 specimens originated in the United States, Italy and Spain.

Authors' data handling: Cell counts per sample came from amplifying reference gene primers. The method was immunoSEQ multiplex PCR; TCRdb's version includes in-frame clones alone and lacks a portion of them. The V and J calls and clone size come from that table; D and trimming were worked out from the DNA. This table holds fewer than 200,000 clones, about 85% found once. Individuals aged roughly 18 to 95 years were recruited from fewer than 30 US areas. Germline lookup yields CDR1 SGHDT and CDR2 YYEEEE. The CDR3 consists of 17 residues. J gave up 4 bases and V 4 bases, and 11 bases lay outside the gene matches.

V gene TRBV5-6 combines with J gene TRBJ2-5; 12 bases map to TRBD2. The TCR originated in a woman aged 40 to 55 in a cohort exposed to, infected with or recovered from COVID-19 (not recorded which). The source material was PBMCs or T cells enriched from blood (not recorded which). CDR3 DNA: TGTGCCAGCAGCCGACTAGCGGGAGTGGGTAGGGTAGAGACCCAGTACTTC. Its protein is CASSRLAGVGRVETQYF.